This TCR beta chain was documented in a study of T cell changes during pregnancy in multiple sclerosis. Generated by immunoSEQ multiplex PCR, the TCRdb table keeps only in-frame clones and is missing some. The sample has almost 55,000 clones, around nine tenths seen once; the top ten hold under 3.5%. The sample in question was CD8+ T cells from peripheral blood mononuclear cells, obtained before pregnancy. The sequence came from a female donor with multiple sclerosis, enrolled in a pregnancy study.

The CDR3 here is CASSSTGLNTEAFF. The CDR3 coding sequence is TGTGCCAGCAGCTCGACAGGATTGAACACTGAAGCTTTCTTT. The rearrangement uses TRBV7-9 and TRBJ1-1, with D possibly being TRBD1 (6 bases). The CDR3 covers 14 residues. The V end lost 4 bases, the J end lost 0 bases, and 9 bases lay between the germline ends. In germline, CDR1 is SEHNR, CDR2 FQNEAQ (reference sequence).